Below are 26 T cell receptor beta chains sequenced from a single sample in a study of Graves' ophthalmopathy and Graves' hyperthyroidism. Amplifying from RNA transcripts, the study obtained TCR beta CDR3 regions. In the first round, RT-PCR was carried out with HTBI primers, and a multiplex PCR formed the second round. A single record per CDR3 protein comes from TCRdb applying MiXCR to the multiplex PCR reads. The table has over 150,000 distinct CDR3 sequences, roughly 37% seen once. Sequenced: peripheral blood. Receptors originate from a woman in her forties with Graves' ophthalmopathy.

In this sample, this clonotype turned up many times. DNA for the CDR3: TGTGCCAGCAGCTCCTGGGGACAGAGTTCCTACGAGCAGTACTTC. Translation gives CASSSWGQSSYEQYF. This chain links TRBV6-1 with TRBJ2-7, with 7 bases matching TRBD1. From germline, CDR1 is MNHNS and CDR2 SASEGT. The CDR3 is made up of 15 amino acids. Unmatched junction bases numbered 9, after V lost 6 bases and J lost 1 base.

The chain is built from TRBV4-1 and TRBJ1-2, with 7 nucleotides matching TRBD1. V shed 3 bases, J shed 8 bases, and the junction held 12 bases outside the gene matches. The V gene's germline CDR1 is MGHRA and CDR2 YSYEKL. The CDR3 covers 15 residues. CDR3 residues: CASSQELQGLGGYTF. The CDR3 DNA reads TGCGCCAGCAGCCAGGAGCTACAGGGGTTAGGGGGCTACACCTTC.

At least ten counts were recorded for this clonotype. The rearrangement uses TRBV6-2 or TRBV6-3 and TRBJ2-7, with a possible D match to TRBD2 (6 bases). Germline-derived CDR1 and CDR2 are MNHEY and SVGEGT. V lost 7 bases and J 7 bases, leaving 14 bases between the germline ends. The CDR3 contains 12 residues. This CDR3 reads CASTTGVREQYF. The CDR3 nucleotides are TGTGCCAGCACCACGGGGGTTCGAGAGCAGTACTTC.

The sample holds many counts of this clonotype. The J gene is TRBJ2-5, the V gene TRBV12-3 or TRBV12-4, with D possibly matching TRBD2 (5 bases). The CDR3 spans 16 residues. V shed 6 bases and J shed 2 bases, with 19 bases lying between them. The chain's CDR3 is CASSYPLASGQETQYF. CDR3 nucleotide sequence: TGTGCCAGCAGCTACCCCTTAGCGTCCGGGCAAGAGACCCAGTACTTC.

Many counts were recorded for this clonotype. The CDR3 sequence: CASSSRARVTEAFF. DNA of the CDR3: TGTGCCAGCTCCTCAAGGGCGCGGGTTACTGAAGCTTTCTTT. V gene TRBV6-2 or TRBV6-3 combines with J gene TRBJ1-1; D unresolved. The length of the CDR3 is 14 residues. The germline V gene encodes CDR1 MNHEY and CDR2 SVGEGT. The V end lost 8 bases, the J end lost 5 bases, and 18 bases lay between the germline ends.

This clonotype was counted many times. The gene calls are TRBV6-1 and TRBJ2-3; unclear D gene. The CDR3 is 14 amino acids. From germline, CDR1 is MNHNS and CDR2 SASEGT. V lost 2 bases to trimming and J lost 4 bases, with 10 bases between them. Here the CDR3 reads CASSERVGSDTQYF. The CDR3 nucleotides read TGTGCCAGCAGTGAAAGGGTAGGATCAGATACGCAGTATTTT.

The V gene is TRBV12-3 or TRBV12-4, the J gene TRBJ1-5; 10 nucleotides line up with TRBD1. The CDR3 consists of 12 residues. J was trimmed by 8 bases and V by 5 bases; bases with no gene match: 0. CDR3 sequence: CASSGQGEPQHF. The CDR3 DNA reads as TGTGCCAGCAGTGGACAGGGGGAGCCCCAGCATTTT.

V and J are TRBV12-3 or TRBV12-4 and TRBJ2-4, with D hard to call. The V end was cut by 2 bases, the J end by 5 bases, with 4 bases between. This CDR3 spans 12 amino acids. The CDR3 nucleotides read TGTGCCAGCAGTTTAATGCAAAACATTCAGTACTTC. It yields the protein CASSLMQNIQYF.

The chain couples TRBV2 to TRBJ1-5; D might be TRBD1 (5 bases). Per the germline V gene, CDR1 is SNHLY and CDR2 is FYNNEI. V was trimmed by 8 bases and J by 7 bases, leaving 15 bases between them. This CDR3 region has 13 residues. The CDR3 bases are TGTGCCAGCTTGTTCTCGCAGGGCCAGCCCCAGCATTTT. Its protein product is CASLFSQGQPQHF.

On this clonotype: A junction boundary mismatches the germline segment, possibly from a read error. The chain links TRBV12-3 or TRBV12-4 to TRBJ1-1; D perhaps matches TRBD1 (5 bases). CDR3 length equals 12 residues. This CDR3 reads CASPSGTTQAFF. The CDR3 DNA follows: TGTGCCAGCCCCTCAGGGACCACTCAAGCTTTCTTT.

This clonotype has ten or more counts. The chain combines TRBV2 with TRBJ2-5, with D maybe TRBD1 (5 bases). CDR3 length: 13 residues. V lost 7 bases, J lost 0 bases, and 9 bases lay in between. The germline V gene encodes CDR1 SNHLY and CDR2 FYNNEI. CDR3 residues: CASTIGDQETQYF. The CDR3 DNA reads as TGTGCCAGCACGATAGGGGACCAAGAGACCCAGTACTTC.

This clonotype was detected ten times or more. This chain uses TRBV28 with TRBJ2-7; 7 bases map to TRBD1. CDR3 length: 13 amino acids. V was pared by 6 bases and J by 3 bases, with 5 bases of the junction left unmatched. CDR1 and CDR2 from the germline V gene are MDHEN and SYDVKM. The CDR3 here is CASRLGQFYEQYF. CDR3 DNA: TGTGCCAGCAGACTGGGACAGTTCTACGAGCAGTACTTC.

The chain employs TRBV28 and TRBJ1-1, with D perhaps TRBD1 (6 bases). V dropped 5 bases and J dropped 3 bases, with 16 bases sitting between them. Germline values: CDR1 MDHEN, CDR2 SYDVKM. The CDR3 loop spans 15 amino acids. In DNA form, the CDR3 reads TGTGCCAGCAGTCAGTACGGGACATACTACACTGAAGCTTTCTTT. Protein: CASSQYGTYYTEAFF.

In its sample, this clonotype was seen many times. The genes are TRBV5-5 and TRBJ1-2; 8 bases line up with TRBD1. V gave up 4 bases and J gave up 4 bases; unmatched junction bases: 3. CDR1 is SGHKS and CDR2 is YYEKEE in the germline V gene (reference sequence). The CDR3 has 13 amino acids. The CDR3 region is CASSPTGVYGYTF. CDR3 nucleotide sequence: TGTGCCAGCAGCCCGACAGGGGTCTATGGCTACACCTTC.

This sequence joins TRBV19 and TRBJ1-2; the D gene is possibly TRBD1 (6 bases). Trimming pared 6 bases from V and 5 bases from J, leaving 16 bases between. The CDR3 loop spans 14 amino acids. Germline V gene lookup returns CDR1 LNHDA and CDR2 SQIVND (reference sequence). The CDR3 region has the DNA TGTGCCAGTAGAGGCCCGGGGGCGACTTATGGCTACACCTTC. Its translation is CASRGPGATYGYTF. The variable domain in full, completed from reference TRBV19 and TRBJ1-2, reads DGGITQSPKYLFRKEGQNVTLSCEQNLNHDAMYWYRQDPGQGLRLIYYSQIVNDFQKGDIAEGYSVSREKKESFPLTVTSAQKNPTAFYLCASRGPGATYGYTFGSGTRLTVV.

This clonotype came up a few times. The chain combines TRBV12-3 or TRBV12-4 with TRBJ2-2, with D tentatively TRBD1 (6 bases). There are 15 residues in the CDR3. V lost 6 bases and J lost 6, with 17 bases in between. CDR3 in DNA: TGTGCCAGCAGCCCCGGGACAAGGGTGTCCGGGGAGCTGTTTTTT. This sequence encodes CASSPGTRVSGELFF.

Only a few counts were recorded for this clonotype. The rearrangement joins TRBV6-1 to TRBJ1-2, with D unresolved. Germline CDR1 reads MNHNS; CDR2 reads SASEGT. The length of the CDR3 is 13 residues. Trimming stripped 6 bases from V and 5 bases from J, with 13 bases between. CDR3 in amino acids: CASRPGRGYGYTF. CDR3 sequence (DNA): TGTGCCAGCAGACCTGGCAGAGGTTATGGCTACACCTTC.

This CDR3 reads CASSYSGQLASGNTIYF. CDR3 nucleotide sequence: TGTGCCAGCAGTTACTCGGGACAGTTAGCCTCTGGAAACACCATATATTTT. The chain uses TRBV6-5 and TRBJ1-3, with 7 bases matching TRBD1. J gave up 0 bases and V 0 bases, and 5 bases lay outside the gene matches. The CDR3 is 17 amino acids. Germline V gene sequence: CDR1 MNHEY, CDR2 SVGAGI.

This clonotype has at least ten counts. The chain combines TRBV6-5 with TRBJ1-5, with D unresolved. Trimming took 5 bases from V and 2 from J, leaving 10 bases between them. The CDR3 runs 14 residues. Germline CDR1 and CDR2: MNHEY and SVGAGI. This CDR3 is CASSPQERNQPQHF. The DNA for the CDR3 is TGTGCCAGCAGTCCGCAAGAGCGCAATCAGCCCCAGCATTTT.

This clonotype showed up many times. The V gene is TRBV18, the J gene TRBJ2-7; 7 bases agree with TRBD1. The CDR3 runs to 15 residues. Germline trimming cut 2 bases from V and 5 bases from J; bases unmatched to any gene: 9. Germline values: CDR1 KGHSH, CDR2 LQKENI. DNA of the CDR3: TGTGCCAGCTCACCAGTAGGGGACAGTCGGGACGAGCAGTACTTC. This codes for CASSPVGDSRDEQYF.

A note on this clonotype: Sequence at one end of the junction differs from germline and may be a read error. The rearrangement uses TRBV2 and TRBJ2-7, with D possibly being TRBD1 (6 bases). Germline loops: CDR1 SNHLY, CDR2 FYNNEI. CDR3 size: 14 residues. The CDR3 region has the DNA TGTGTCAGCAGCAACCCACTACAGGGTTTTGAGGAGTACTTC. It specifies CVSSNPLQGFEEYF. The full variable domain, completed using reference TRBV2 and TRBJ2-7, is EPEVTQTPSHQVTQMGQEVILRCVPISNHLYFYWYRQILGQKVEFLVSFYNNEISEKSEIFDDQFSVERPDGSNFTLKIRSTKLEDSAMYFCVSSNPLQGFEEYFGPGTRLTVT.

This clonotype has more than one count but fewer than ten. J is TRBJ2-7 and V is TRBV12-3 or TRBV12-4; TRBD2 matches 7 bases. CDR3 size: 18 residues. J gave up 1 base and V 3 bases, and 15 bases lay outside the gene matches. In DNA, the CDR3 is TGTGCCAGCAGTTTGGGGGAGGGCCACTTCGGTCCGTCCTACGAGCAGTACTTC. This translates into CASSLGEGHFGPSYEQYF.

This clonotype appeared many times. The rearrangement links TRBV5-1 to TRBJ2-2; D not certain. Trimming stripped 0 bases from V and 7 bases from J, with 13 bases between. CDR1 SGHRS and CDR2 YFSETQ come from the germline V gene. There are 15 residues in the CDR3. This CDR3 is CASSLEQFFDGELFF. Here the CDR3 DNA reads TGCGCCAGCAGCTTGGAACAGTTCTTTGACGGGGAGCTGTTTTTT. The whole variable domain, remainder taken from reference TRBV5-1 and TRBJ2-2, is KAGVTQTPRYLIKTRGQQVTLSCSPISGHRSVSWYQQTPGQGLQFLFEYFSETQRNKGNFPGRFSGRQFSNSRSEMNVSTLELGDSALYLCASSLEQFFDGELFFGEGSRLTVL.

The genes are TRBV12-3 or TRBV12-4 and TRBJ1-6; no firm D call. Between the trimmed V and J ends, which lost 6 bases and 7 bases, there was a span of 16 bases. There are 15 residues in the CDR3. CDR3 residues: CASSPSVRANSPLHF. DNA of the CDR3: TGTGCCAGCAGCCCCTCTGTCCGAGCAAATTCACCCCTCCACTTT.

This clonotype has ten or more counts. The V gene is TRBV5-1, the J gene TRBJ2-7; 8 nucleotides line up with TRBD1. The CDR3 consists of 14 residues. The V segment lost 4 bases and the J segment 5 bases; nucleotides outside the gene matches: 8. CDR1 and CDR2 (germline): SGHRS, YFSETQ. For the CDR3, the DNA is TGCGCCAGCAGCCCAGAAGGACAGGGCCACGAGCAGTACTTC. This sequence encodes CASSPEGQGHEQYF. The full variable domain, its missing parts supplied by reference TRBV5-1 and TRBJ2-7, is KAGVTQTPRYLIKTRGQQVTLSCSPISGHRSVSWYQQTPGQGLQFLFEYFSETQRNKGNFPGRFSGRQFSNSRSEMNVSTLELGDSALYLCASSPEGQGHEQYFGPGTRLTVT.

V and J are TRBV10-3 and TRBJ1-1; D remains ambiguous. This CDR3 spans 13 amino acids. Between the trimmed V and J ends, which lost 0 bases and 11 bases, there was a span of 13 bases. The V gene's germline CDR1 is ENHRY and CDR2 SYGVKD. The CDR3 loop is CAISESGGYEAFF. Written as DNA, the CDR3 is TGTGCCATCAGTGAGTCGGGAGGTTACGAGGCTTTCTTT.